This T cell receptor beta chain derives from a study of cytomegalovirus exposure and HLA in healthy donors. This PCR relied on a set of 60 Vbeta primers and 13 Jbeta primers. The protocol was immunoSEQ multiplex PCR, while the TCRdb copy is restricted to in-frame clones and leaves out a portion. The table records roughly 160,000 clones, about 71% of them present only once. A remark on this clone: Antigen unknown.

Study-wide findings and caveats: Relative to the roughly 690-donor mean, N-insertions were reportedly fewer in an Asian-associated ancestry cluster in a later analysis. In a later analysis, specific HLA alleles were associated with some 16,000 TCR beta sequences at a 0.05 false discovery rate. Certain sequence variants were highly shared and formed a cluster, and this cluster was likely a sequencing artifact.

V gave up 4 bases and J gave up 6 bases, with 5 bases separating them. The germline CDR1 and CDR2 sequences are WSHSY and SAAADI. The CDR3 is made up of 11 amino acids. Unrecorded immune exposure was likely among donors, who were nominally healthy when sampled. The chain has TRBV10-2 and TRBJ2-3, with D possibly matching TRBD2 (5 bases). Sequences were obtained from PBMCs. The origin of this receptor is a woman under 40 in good health and CMV-seronegative. This CDR3 is CASSGRDTQYF. CDR3 DNA: TGCGCCAGCAGTGGGAGGGATACGCAGTATTTT.